These T cell receptor beta chains were read from a single sample in a study of graft-versus-host responses after intestinal transplantation. Method: immunoSEQ multiplex PCR; TCRdb's copy keeps in-frame clones and lacks some. The table has 100,000 or so clones, 80% to 95% seen once; the top ten hold more than 0.15%. These receptors' antigens are unknown. Material: unstimulated CD4+ T cells sorted from spleen or lymph node cells, obtained before intestinal transplant. These receptors all come from a human donor who received an intestinal transplant. The CDR3 runs from the conserved cysteine through the conserved F or W. A D gene is named only where the DNA matches it firmly. Clone size is stated in some rows and not others, as once, few, many or a class when expanded.

j_call d_call v_call clone_size cdr3_aa cdr3_nt
TRBJ2-5 - TRBV5-6 - CASSPMTLQETQYF TGTGCCAGCAGCCCAATGACACTCCAAGAGACCCAGTACTTC
TRBJ2-7 - TRBV6-5 - CASSPVVLRSYEQYF TGTGCCAGCAGTCCCGTAGTCCTTCGATCCTACGAGCAGTACTTC
TRBJ2-7 - TRBV25-1 - CASSGPSHRKAASYEQYF TGTGCCAGCAGTGGCCCCTCCCATCGAAAAGCCGCCTCCTACGAGCAGTACTTC
TRBJ1-4 TRBD1 TRBV7-9 - CASSTGQGFVPPTNEKLFF TGTGCCAGCAGCACCGGACAGGGTTTTGTCCCCCCCACTAATGAAAAACTGTTTTTT
TRBJ2-7 - TRBV7-2 - CASSKHASYEQYF TGTGCCAGCAGCAAACATGCCTCCTACGAGCAGTACTTC
TRBJ1-1 - TRBV14 once CASSQAGYGEAFF TGTGCCAGCAGCCAAGCCGGGTACGGTGAAGCTTTCTTT
TRBJ1-2 TRBD1 TRBV19 - CASNDRAGPYGYTF TGTGCCAGTAATGACAGGGCCGGTCCCTATGGCTACACCTTC
TRBJ2-7 TRBD2 TRBV7-2 - CASSLVASGGAQQYF TGTGCCAGCAGCTTAGTAGCTAGCGGGGGGGCTCAGCAGTACTTC
TRBJ2-3 TRBD1 TRBV5-4 - CASSWGQSRSTDTQYF TGTGCCAGCAGCTGGGGACAGTCGAGAAGCACAGATACGCAGTATTTT
TRBJ2-7 TRBD2 TRBV7-2 - CASSPRTGGSYEQYF TGTGCCAGCAGCCCCCGCACGGGAGGATCCTACGAGCAGTACTTC
TRBJ2-5 - TRBV11-1 - CASSRAISRETQYF TGTGCCAGCAGCCGCGCTATCTCGCGAGAGACCCAGTACTTC
TRBJ2-1 TRBD2 TRBV9 - CASSVVGGSYNEQFF TGTGCCAGCAGCGTAGTCGGGGGGTCCTACAATGAGCAGTTCTTC
TRBJ2-7 TRBD2 TRBV10-2 once CASSVAGGTYEQYF TGCGCCAGCAGTGTCGCGGGAGGTACCTACGAGCAGTACTTC
TRBJ2-4 TRBD2 TRBV7-9 - CASSYGGGGNIQYF TGTGCCAGCAGCTACGGCGGGGGAGGAAACATTCAGTACTTC
TRBJ1-2 TRBD1 TRBV10-3 - CAISMGQWDGYTF TGTGCCATCAGTATGGGACAGTGGGATGGCTACACCTTC
TRBJ1-1 - TRBV5-1 - CASRKGRVNTEAFF TGCGCCAGCAGGAAGGGCAGGGTAAACACTGAAGCTTTCTTT
TRBJ1-2 TRBD1 TRBV7-8 - CASSFHTGAGYGYTF TGTGCCAGCAGCTTCCACACAGGGGCTGGCTATGGCTACACCTTC
TRBJ2-3 - TRBV30 - CAWSGAADTQYF TGTGCCTGGAGTGGTGCGGCAGATACGCAGTATTTT
TRBJ1-2 TRBD1 TRBV5-6 - CASSLVSAGGSYGYTF TGTGCCAGCAGCTTGGTTTCTGCAGGGGGGTCCTATGGCTACACCTTC
TRBJ2-3 - TRBV9 - CASSPGVSSTDTQYF TGTGCCAGCAGCCCCGGGGTATCTAGCACAGATACGCAGTATTTT
TRBJ2-7 - TRBV6-1 - CASSSVAAYPYEQYF TGTGCCAGCAGTTCCGTTGCGGCGTACCCCTACGAGCAGTACTTC
TRBJ1-1 TRBD1 TRBV6-1 - CASSATGAVYTEAFF TGTGCCAGCAGTGCTACAGGGGCAGTCTACACTGAAGCTTTCTTT
TRBJ2-3 TRBD2 TRBV18 - CASSPPGIAGASTDTQYF TGTGCCAGCTCACCACCCGGTATAGCGGGGGCTAGCACAGATACGCAGTATTTT
TRBJ2-3 - TRBV27 - CASSLWALDTQYF TGTGCCAGCAGTTTATGGGCTTTGGATACGCAGTATTTT
TRBJ1-5 - TRBV10-3 - CAISETGNQPQHF TGTGCCATCAGTGAGACGGGGAATCAGCCCCAGCATTTT
TRBJ2-2 TRBD2 TRBV9 - CASSVVSGGAGELFF TGTGCCAGCAGCGTCGTCTCCGGGGGGGCCGGGGAGCTGTTTTTT
TRBJ2-2 - TRBV6-4 - CASSDSGGRAHTGELFF TGTGCCAGCAGTGACTCAGGGGGGAGGGCCCACACCGGGGAGCTGTTTTTT
TRBJ2-1 TRBD2 TRBV7-2 - CASSLGLAGVLEQFF TGTGCCAGCAGCTTAGGTCTAGCGGGGGTATTGGAGCAGTTCTTC
TRBJ1-1 - TRBV5-1 - CASRMLEGLETEAFF TGCGCCAGCAGAATGTTGGAGGGATTAGAGACTGAAGCTTTCTTT
TRBJ2-3 - TRBV4-1 - CASSQVQAGPDTQYF TGCGCCAGCAGCCAAGTTCAGGCGGGACCAGATACGCAGTATTTT
TRBJ1-2 TRBD1 TRBV6-6 - CASSYGTGNFGYGYTF TGTGCCAGCAGTTACGGGACAGGGAATTTCGGCTATGGCTACACCTTC